This T cell receptor (beta chain) was observed in a study of blood T cell repertoires in COVID-19. For the study at large: The recovered donors of Cohort 3 showed two negative PCRs, clearance, or symptom resolution. The samples span acute and convalescent COVID-19 from the United States, Italy and Spain. PBMCs, B-cell-depleted T cells, or T cells were the source of the cDNA or gDNA that made up the material.

Libraries were prepared by immunoSEQ multiplex PCR; TCRdb keeps only in-frame clonotypes and omits some of them. The table has about 400,000 clones, 80% to 90% seen once; the top ten hold 1.5% to 2.5%. CDR1 and CDR2 (germline): SGHTA, FQGTGA. The length of the CDR3 is 13 residues. V was trimmed by 5 bases and J by 2 bases, leaving 7 bases between them. Participants came from roughly 24 US areas, aged about 18 to 95 years. The sequenced material came from PBMCs or T cells enriched from blood (not recorded which). The origin of this receptor is a man between 35 and 55 years old in a cohort exposed to, infected with or recovered from COVID-19 (not recorded which). The J gene is TRBJ1-3, the V gene TRBV7-3, with no clear D. CDR3 residues: CASSPVPGNTIYF. DNA of the CDR3: TGTGCCAGCAGCCCAGTTCCTGGAAACACCATATATTTT.